Listed here are 26 T cell receptor beta chains from one sample, sequenced in a study of technical replicates of blood from several donors. Some clones are missing from TCRdb's copy, which holds only in-frame ones; the method was immunoSEQ multiplex PCR. The table includes 65,000 to 80,000 clones, 95% to 98% detected once. Sequencing was performed on T cells isolated from PBMCs. The receptor source for this set is a human donor in good health.

This chain connects TRBV30 to TRBJ2-1; 9 positions agree with TRBD2. J gave up 6 bases and V 4 bases, and 10 bases lay outside the gene matches. The germline CDR1 and CDR2 sequences are GTSNPN and SVGIG (reference sequence). The CDR3 is 15 amino acids. The CDR3 spells CAWTYISGRGNEQFF. Written as DNA, the CDR3 is TGTGCCTGGACCTATATTAGCGGGAGAGGCAATGAGCAGTTCTTC. Using reference TRBV30 and TRBJ2-1 for the parts outside the CDR3, the full variable domain is SQTIHQWPATLVQPVGSPLSLECTVEGTSNPNLYWYRQAAGRGLQLLFYSVGIGQISSEVPQNLSASRPQDRQFILSSKKLLLSDSGFYLCAWTYISGRGNEQFFGPGTRLTVL.

This chain uses TRBV27 with TRBJ2-2, with D unclear. V was cut by 4 bases and J by 1 base, with 7 bases left in between. CDR3 length: 14 amino acids. The germline V gene encodes CDR1 MNHEY and CDR2 SMNVEV (reference sequence). CDR3 region: CASSSYRNTGELFF. The CDR3 bases are TGTGCCAGCAGTTCCTACAGGAACACCGGGGAGCTGTTTTTT.

V gene TRBV11-3 combines with J gene TRBJ1-5; perhaps TRBD1 as D (6 bases). The germline V gene has CDR1 SGHNT and CDR2 YENEEA. The CDR3 has 14 residues. The V gene lost 4 bases and the J gene lost 3 bases, with 10 bases spanning the gap. In nucleotides, the CDR3 is TGTGCCAGCAGCTCCGGACAGCCCAATCAGCCCCAGCATTTT. It encodes CASSSGQPNQPQHF.

The rearrangement joins TRBV13 to TRBJ2-1; 10 bases map to TRBD2. Losses at the gene ends were 2 bases for V and 7 bases for J; bases not matched to a gene: 14. Germline-derived CDR1 and CDR2 are PRHDT and FYEKMQ (reference sequence). The CDR3 has 18 residues. Here the CDR3 DNA reads TGTGCCAGCAGCTTAATTCCAGCGGGAGGGCCGAGAGGGAATGAGCAGTTCTTC. Protein: CASSLIPAGGPRGNEQFF.

The chain combines TRBV18 with TRBJ1-1; D is undetermined. CDR1 is KGHSH and CDR2 is LQKENI in the germline V gene. Trimming removed 5 bases at V and 1 base at J, with 11 bases between. CDR3 size: 14 residues. The CDR3 coding sequence is TGTGCCAGCTCAGCAACCGGGTCGAACACTGAAGCTTTCTTT. Translation gives CASSATGSNTEAFF.

V gene TRBV10-1 combines with J gene TRBJ2-1; 12 bases map to TRBD2. Germline V gene data show CDR1 as WNHNN and CDR2 as SYGVQD (reference sequence). The CDR3 length is 16 residues. J lost 4 bases, V lost 4 bases, and 5 bases had no gene match. The CDR3 sequence: CASSVSGTSGYNEQFF. The CDR3 DNA reads TGCGCCAGCAGTGTTTCCGGGACTAGCGGGTACAATGAGCAGTTCTTC.

The genes are TRBV11-1 and TRBJ2-3, with 10 bases lining up with TRBD2. The CDR3 covers 15 residues. Trimming removed 5 bases from V and 7 bases from J; junction bases left unmatched: 9. Germline CDR1 is SGHAT and CDR2 is FQDESV (reference sequence). The CDR3 spells CASSPLAGVVYTQYF. CDR3 nucleotide sequence: TGTGCCAGCAGCCCTCTAGCGGGAGTGGTATATACGCAGTATTTT.

V usage is TRBV7-6 and J usage is TRBJ2-3, with no clear D. The CDR3 has 16 residues. V was shortened by 3 bases and J by 0 bases, with 13 bases between the two germline ends. Germline CDR1 and CDR2: SGHVS and FNYEAQ. The CDR3 protein is CASSLETFYSTDTQYF. For the CDR3, the DNA is TGTGCCAGCAGCTTGGAGACCTTTTATAGCACAGATACGCAGTATTTT.

This clone was picked up one time. The chain combines TRBV29-1 with TRBJ2-1; a weak D match, TRBD2 (7 bases). Germline V gene sequence: CDR1 SQVTM, CDR2 ANQGSEA. The CDR3 totals 13 residues. Trimming left V 8 bases short and J 5 bases short, with 16 bases between. This CDR3 reads CSRLGGRDNEQFF. The DNA for the CDR3 is TGCAGCCGACTCGGGGGGCGAGACAATGAGCAGTTCTTC.

The V and J genes are TRBV4-1 and TRBJ2-7; 16 bases fit TRBD2. Germline lookup yields CDR1 MGHRA and CDR2 YSYEKL. The CDR3 is made up of 17 amino acids. The V gene end was trimmed by 8 bases and the J gene end by 5 bases; junction bases not matched to a gene: 12. CDR3: CASGGTSGRASGNEQYF. The CDR3 DNA sequence: TGCGCCAGCGGCGGGACTAGCGGGAGGGCCTCGGGTAACGAGCAGTACTTC.

The genes are TRBV15 and TRBJ2-1; no reliable D call. CDR1 LNHNV and CDR2 YYDKDF come from the germline V gene (reference sequence). V was shortened by 0 bases and J by 7 bases, with 16 bases between the two germline ends. CDR3 size: 16 residues. Written as DNA, the CDR3 is TGTGCCACCAGCAGAGATCTCCGACAACACCCTAATGAGCAGTTCTTC. Its protein is CATSRDLRQHPNEQFF.

V and J are TRBV9 and TRBJ2-2; 9 positions match TRBD2. This CDR3 region has 15 residues. CDR1 and CDR2 from the germline V gene are SGDLS and YYNGEE. V gave up 4 bases and J gave up 4 bases; unmatched junction bases: 5. CDR3 sequence reads: CASSLLAGVTGELFF. The CDR3 DNA follows: TGTGCCAGCAGCCTTTTAGCGGGAGTCACCGGGGAGCTGTTTTTT.

This chain connects TRBV9 to TRBJ2-2; 16 bases fit TRBD2. The junction had 10 bases not matched to a gene; V was cut back by 4 bases and J by 1 base. The CDR3 covers 20 residues. The germline V gene has CDR1 SGDLS and CDR2 YYNGEE. CDR3 DNA: TGTGCCAGCAGCTCCCAAACCGGGACTAGCGGGAGGGAGAACACCGGGGAGCTGTTTTTT. Its translation: CASSSQTGTSGRENTGELFF.

This chain joins TRBV6-6 and TRBJ1-4; D is ambiguous. The CDR3 consists of 14 residues. With 4 bases removed from V and 8 bases from J, the gap between germline ends came to 14 bases. Germline assignment: CDR1 MNHNY and CDR2 SVGAGI (reference sequence). The CDR3 DNA sequence: TGTGCCAGCAGTTCCTCCGGGCCGGGGGAAAAACTGTTTTTT. It specifies CASSSSGPGEKLFF.

This chain connects TRBV5-4 to TRBJ2-3, with 7 bases that match TRBD2. V lost 1 base, J lost 5 bases, and 10 bases stayed unmatched. CDR3 size: 16 residues. Germline V lookup: CDR1 SGHNT, CDR2 YYREEE (reference sequence). CDR3 sequence (DNA): TGTGCCAGCAGCTTGTACGCTACTAGCGTAGAAGATACGCAGTATTTT. The encoded protein is CASSLYATSVEDTQYF.

The gene calls are TRBV30 and TRBJ2-7, with 9 bases matching TRBD1. This CDR3 is 14 amino acids long. In germline, CDR1 is GTSNPN, CDR2 SVGIG (reference sequence). With 2 bases clipped from V and 3 bases from J, the junction kept 5 bases outside the gene matches. The CDR3 coding sequence is TGTGCCTGGAGTAAGGACAGGGGATTCTACGAGCAGTACTTC. Its protein product is CAWSKDRGFYEQYF.

V gene TRBV5-4 combines with J gene TRBJ1-3; D is undetermined. Trimming took off 4 bases at V and 4 bases at J, with 12 bases between the two ends. This CDR3 is 14 amino acids long. Germline V lookup: CDR1 SGHNT, CDR2 YYREEE (reference sequence). CDR3 nucleotide sequence: TGTGCCAGCAGCAGAGGGAGATTAGGAAACACCATATATTTT. This sequence encodes CASSRGRLGNTIYF.

This clone was picked up one time. CDR3 sequence reads: CASSMQAGAGNEQFF. The CDR3 nucleotides are TGTGCCAGTAGTATGCAAGCGGGAGCGGGTAATGAGCAGTTCTTC. J is TRBJ2-1 and V is TRBV19; 8 nucleotides line up with TRBD2. CDR3 size: 15 residues. V lost 3 bases to trimming and J lost 7 bases; unmatched junction nucleotides: 8. Germline-derived CDR1 and CDR2 are LNHDA and SQIVND (reference sequence).

The J gene is TRBJ1-5, the V gene TRBV27, with D perhaps TRBD1 (5 bases). Germline values: CDR1 MNHEY, CDR2 SMNVEV (reference sequence). There are 15 residues in the CDR3. Trimming pared 7 bases from V and 7 bases from J, leaving 20 bases between. CDR3 loop: CASKSRAGPGQPQHF. For the CDR3, the DNA is TGTGCCAGCAAATCCAGGGCAGGACCTGGGCAGCCCCAGCATTTT.

The chain combines TRBV9 with TRBJ2-3; D is perhaps TRBD1 (5 bases). V lost 0 bases to trimming and J lost 4 bases, with 6 bases between them. This CDR3 has 13 residues. Germline CDR1 is SGDLS and CDR2 is YYNGEE. Here the CDR3 reads CASSVGRADTQYF. The CDR3 bases are TGTGCCAGCAGCGTAGGCAGGGCAGATACGCAGTATTTT. Using reference TRBV9 and TRBJ2-3 for the parts outside the CDR3, the full variable domain is DSGVTQTPKHLITATGQRVTLRCSPRSGDLSVYWYQQSLDQGLQFLIQYYNGEERAKGNILERFSAQQFPDLHSELNLSSLELGDSALYFCASSVGRADTQYFGPGTRLTVL.

This sequence joins TRBV30 and TRBJ1-1; tentatively, D is TRBD1 (5 bases). The CDR3 spans 14 residues. Between the trimmed V and J ends, which lost 1 base and 4 bases, there was a span of 13 bases. Germline V CDR1 and CDR2: GTSNPN, SVGIG (reference sequence). This CDR3 reads CAWSGTIGGTEAFF. CDR3 nucleotides: TGTGCCTGGAGTGGGACGATCGGGGGCACTGAAGCTTTCTTT.

This chain connects TRBV7-8 to TRBJ1-4; 10 bases fit TRBD1. The CDR3 is 18 residues long. In germline, CDR1 is SGHVS, CDR2 FQNEAQ. The junction had 12 bases not matched to a gene; V was cut back by 5 bases and J by 3 bases. The CDR3 DNA is TGTGCCAGCAGCCAGTCACCGGGACAGGGGCTGGCTAATGAAAAACTGTTTTTT. Encoded protein: CASSQSPGQGLANEKLFF.

The chain combines TRBV5-1 with TRBJ1-1; D is perhaps TRBD1 (5 bases). CDR3 length equals 15 residues. The V gene's germline CDR1 is SGHRS and CDR2 YFSETQ. V was clipped by 3 bases and J by 3 bases, with 15 bases between them. The CDR3 DNA is TGCGCCAGCAGCTCCCCGCAGGGAATCTACACTGAAGCTTTCTTT. Translation: CASSSPQGIYTEAFF.

V is TRBV12-5 and J is TRBJ2-5; D perhaps matches TRBD1 (6 bases). Trimming left V 2 bases short and J 5 bases short, with 12 bases between. CDR1 LGHNT and CDR2 FRNRAP come from the germline V gene. The CDR3 sequence is 14 residues long. The CDR3 region is CASGLLGAGETQYF. In DNA form, the CDR3 reads TGTGCTAGTGGTTTGTTGGGGGCCGGGGAGACCCAGTACTTC.

The chain links TRBV7-2 to TRBJ2-4, with D possibly matching TRBD2 (6 bases). Trimming pared 0 bases from V and 0 bases from J, leaving 9 bases between. The CDR3 is 16 residues long. The germline CDR1 and CDR2 sequences are SGHTA and FQGNSA. For the CDR3, the DNA is TGTGCCAGCAGCTTAGCTGGGGGACTAGCCAAAAACATTCAGTACTTC. Translated, it gives CASSLAGGLAKNIQYF.

The rearrangement uses TRBV7-2 and TRBJ1-2, with D unresolved. Germline V gene sequence: CDR1 SGHTA, CDR2 FQGNSA. The CDR3 spans 14 residues. The V gene lost 2 bases and the J gene lost 4 bases, with 11 bases spanning the gap. The CDR3 spells CASSLSGRAYGYTF. Here the CDR3 DNA reads TGTGCCAGCAGCTTAAGTGGGAGAGCCTATGGCTACACCTTC.